This T cell receptor (beta chain) was sequenced for a study of shared clonotypes between healthy human individuals. The overall study: Used for every donor were three CD4 naive, three CD4 memory, two CD8 naive and one CD8 memory plate.

Generated by immunoSEQ multiplex PCR, the TCRdb table keeps only in-frame clones and is missing some. The sample holds approximately 1.9 million clones; around 95% are singletons and the top ten take more than 1.5%. Whole-study results and caveats: Richness estimates generally favored naive over memory subsets. Clonotype sharing across a few donors was observed for roughly 5% of naive CD4 clonotypes.

CD8 cells classed as naive were CD45RO-negative and positively selected for CCR7, excluding terminally differentiated effector memory CD45RA+ cells. Comments on this clone: Its antigen is still unknown.

Germline assignment: CDR1 MGHRA and CDR2 YSYEKL. V dropped 0 bases and J dropped 0; count of bases not matched to a gene: 6. This CDR3 spans 19 amino acids. The V and J genes are TRBV4-1 and TRBJ2-1, with TRBD2 identical over 12 bases. The clonotype comes from a man aged 18 to 30 in good health. Some clones in this sample may be carry-over from other donors' samples. Sequenced sample: naive CD8+ T cells from PBMCs. The CDR3 DNA reads TGCGCCAGCAGCCAAGACTCCTCACTAGCGGGAGGCTCCTACAATGAGCAGTTCTTC. Protein product: CASSQDSSLAGGSYNEQFF.